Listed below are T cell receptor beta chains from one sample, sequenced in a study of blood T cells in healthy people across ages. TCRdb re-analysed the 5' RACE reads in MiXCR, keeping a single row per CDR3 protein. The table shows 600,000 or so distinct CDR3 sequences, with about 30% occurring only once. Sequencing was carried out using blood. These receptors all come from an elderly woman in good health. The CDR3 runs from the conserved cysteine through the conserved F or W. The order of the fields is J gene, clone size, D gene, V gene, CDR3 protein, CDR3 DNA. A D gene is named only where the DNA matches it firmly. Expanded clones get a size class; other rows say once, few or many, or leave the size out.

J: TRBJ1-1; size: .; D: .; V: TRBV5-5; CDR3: CASSPRTVNEAFF; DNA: TGTGCCAGCAGCCCACGGACAGTTAATGAAGCTTTCTTT
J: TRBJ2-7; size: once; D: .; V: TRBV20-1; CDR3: CSAKKAPRGNLGSVYEQYF; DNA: TGCAGTGCAAAAAAAGCCCCTCGAGGGAACCTGGGGTCTGTCTACGAGCAGTACTTC
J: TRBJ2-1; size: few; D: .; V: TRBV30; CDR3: CAWKQGSYNEQFF; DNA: TGTGCCTGGAAACAGGGTTCCTACAATGAGCAGTTCTTC
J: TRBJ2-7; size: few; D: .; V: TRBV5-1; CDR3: CASSLGAAGEQYF; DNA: TGCGCCAGCAGCTTGGGGGCCGCCGGGGAGCAGTACTTC
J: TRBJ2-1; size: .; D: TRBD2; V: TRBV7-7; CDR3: CASSLSGTSSNEQFF; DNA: TGTGCCAGCAGCCTATCCGGGACTAGCTCCAATGAGCAGTTCTTC
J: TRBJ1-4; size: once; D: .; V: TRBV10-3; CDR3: CAISGETNEKLFF; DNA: TGTGCCATCAGCGGGGAGACTAATGAAAAACTGTTTTTT
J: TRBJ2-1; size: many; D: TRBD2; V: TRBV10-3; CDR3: CAIRTAGGLSEQFF; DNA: TGTGCCATCAGGACCGCGGGGGGGCTATCTGAGCAGTTCTTC
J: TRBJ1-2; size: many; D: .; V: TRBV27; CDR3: CASSLSSGDSYGYTF; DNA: TGTGCCAGCAGTTTAAGTTCCGGAGATAGCTATGGCTACACCTTC
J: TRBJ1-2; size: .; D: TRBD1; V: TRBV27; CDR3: CASRPTGSDGYTF; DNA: TGTGCCAGCAGGCCGACAGGGTCGGACGGCTACACCTTC
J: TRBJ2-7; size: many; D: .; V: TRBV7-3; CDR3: CASSLSPGVSYEQYF; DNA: TGTGCCAGCAGCTTATCGCCTGGGGTCTCCTACGAGCAGTACTTC
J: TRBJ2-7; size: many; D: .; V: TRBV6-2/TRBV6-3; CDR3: CASSHSYEQYF; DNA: TGTGCCAGCAGTCACTCCTACGAGCAGTACTTC
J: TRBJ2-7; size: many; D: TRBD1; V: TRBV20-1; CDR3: CSARGTGRLHEQYF; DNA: TGCAGTGCTAGGGGGACAGGGAGGCTCCACGAGCAGTACTTC
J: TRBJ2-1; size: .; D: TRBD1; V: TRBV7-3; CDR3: CASITETGPNEQFF; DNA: TGTGCCAGCATCACAGAGACAGGGCCGAATGAGCAGTTCTTC
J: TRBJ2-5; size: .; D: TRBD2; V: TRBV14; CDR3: CAISETSGSETQYF; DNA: TGTGCCATCAGTGAAACTAGCGGGAGCGAGACCCAGTACTTC
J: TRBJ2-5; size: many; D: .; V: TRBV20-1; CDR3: CSAGGGSQETQYF; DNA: TGCAGTGCTGGGGGCGGTAGCCAAGAGACCCAGTACTTC
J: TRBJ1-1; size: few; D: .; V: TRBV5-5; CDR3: CASSLDMNLEAFF; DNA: TGTGCCAGCAGCTTGGATATGAACCTAGAAGCTTTCTTT
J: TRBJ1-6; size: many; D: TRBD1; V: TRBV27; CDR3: CASFQAGQGNSPLHF; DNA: TGTGCCAGCTTCCAGGCGGGACAGGGGAATTCACCCCTCCACTTT
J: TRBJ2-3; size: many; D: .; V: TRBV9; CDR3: CASSATPGTFTDTQYF; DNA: TGTGCCAGCAGCGCGACCCCCGGGACGTTCACAGATACGCAGTATTTT
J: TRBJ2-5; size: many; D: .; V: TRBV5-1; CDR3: CASRVADAETQYF; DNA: TGCGCCAGCAGGGTGGCAGACGCAGAGACCCAGTACTTC